This T cell receptor (beta chain) comes out of a study of identifying expanded T cells in peripheral blood. Using immunoSEQ multiplex PCR, the repertoire was profiled, and TCRdb retains in-frame clones only, with some absent. Altogether about 90,000 clones are present, about 88% being singletons, with the ten largest covering 4.5%. The germline gives CDR1 MNHNY, CDR2 SVGAGI (reference sequence). CDR3 size: 15 residues. J was trimmed by 6 bases and V by 2 bases; bases with no gene match: 10. Sequenced input: blood. The genes are TRBV6-6 and TRBJ2-7, with 7 bases fitting TRBD1. The clonotype comes from a person between 18 and 75 years old in good health. The CDR3 coding sequence is TGTGCCAGCAGTTACCCCCAACAGGGGATCGGCGAGCAGTACTTC. Translated: CASSYPQQGIGEQYF.